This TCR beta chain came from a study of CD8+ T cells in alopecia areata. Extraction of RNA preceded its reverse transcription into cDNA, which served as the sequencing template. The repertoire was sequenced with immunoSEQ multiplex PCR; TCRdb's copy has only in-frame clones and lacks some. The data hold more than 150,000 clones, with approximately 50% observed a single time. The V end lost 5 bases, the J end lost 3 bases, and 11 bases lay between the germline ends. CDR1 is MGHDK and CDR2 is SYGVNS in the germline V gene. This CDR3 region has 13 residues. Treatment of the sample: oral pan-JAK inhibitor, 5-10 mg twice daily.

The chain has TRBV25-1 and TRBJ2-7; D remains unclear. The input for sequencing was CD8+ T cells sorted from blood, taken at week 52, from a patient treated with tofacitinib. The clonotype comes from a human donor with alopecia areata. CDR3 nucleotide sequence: TGTGCCAGCAGTTTGGACGGCGTCTACGAGCAGTACTTC. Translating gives CASSLDGVYEQYF.